This T cell receptor beta chain originates from a study of beta chain features in type 1 diabetes. What was sequenced were expressed TCRB transcripts, since all of the isolated RNA had been reverse transcribed. Measured with immunoSEQ multiplex PCR; TCRdb has only the in-frame clones, and not every one. The table lists approximately 140,000 clones, roughly 50% of them singletons, with around 0.45% in the top ten. The length of the CDR3 is 16 residues. The ends were cut back, 1 base at V and 7 bases at J, with 17 bases in the middle. The V gene's germline CDR1 is SGHTA and CDR2 FQGNSA. The sequenced material came from Tregs from blood. The receptor comes from a man aged 18-30 years in good health. The chain recombines TRBV7-2 with TRBJ2-1; maybe TRBD1 (5 bases). The CDR3 sequence: CASSLGAGSYWNEQFF. CDR3 coding DNA: TGTGCCAGCAGCTTAGGGGCAGGGTCGTATTGGAATGAGCAGTTCTTC.